The 9 T cell receptor beta chains presented below share a single source sample, sequenced in a study of blood T cell repertoires in COVID-19. The method was immunoSEQ multiplex PCR; TCRdb's version includes in-frame clones alone and lacks a portion of them. The data show 250,000 to 300,000 clones, about 90% seen once. Sequencing used PBMCs or T cells enriched from blood (not recorded which). The receptor source for this set is a woman aged 50 to 60 who had been exposed to COVID-19.

J is TRBJ1-6 and V is TRBV3-1 (or the pseudogene TRBV3-2), with D unclear. The V end was cut by 2 bases, the J end by 7 bases, with 9 bases between. CDR1 and CDR2 (germline): LGHDT, YNNKEL (reference sequence). The CDR3 runs 14 residues. The CDR3 coding sequence is TGTGCCAGCAGCCAATTAGAGGGCAATTCACCCCTCCACTTT. Amino acids: CASSQLEGNSPLHF.

This clone was found once. The gene calls are TRBV30 and TRBJ1-1; D might be TRBD1 (5 bases). The CDR3 contains 15 residues. Germline-derived CDR1 and CDR2 are GTSNPN and SVGIG (reference sequence). With 0 bases removed from V and 0 bases from J, the gap between germline ends came to 11 bases. The CDR3 is CAWSVLRQMNTEAFF. The CDR3 DNA follows: TGTGCCTGGAGTGTACTCCGACAGATGAACACTGAAGCTTTCTTT. The full variable domain, with the rest looked up from reference TRBV30 and TRBJ1-1, is SQTIHQWPATLVQPVGSPLSLECTVEGTSNPNLYWYRQAAGRGLQLLFYSVGIGQISSEVPQNLSASRPQDRQFILSSKKLLLSDSGFYLCAWSVLRQMNTEAFFGQGTRLTVV.

This clone is a singleton in its sample. The chain uses TRBV5-1 and TRBJ2-7; perhaps TRBD2 as D (6 bases). This CDR3 has 16 amino acids. Trimming shortened V by 4 bases and J by 2 bases, and 19 bases separated the two germline ends. Germline V gene sequence: CDR1 SGHRS, CDR2 YFSETQ. As DNA, the CDR3 is TGCGCCAGCAGCCCGAGTCGGGGGAGTTCGCCCTACGAGCAGTACTTC. The encoded protein is CASSPSRGSSPYEQYF. Based on the CDR3 plus reference TRBV5-1 and TRBJ2-7, the full variable domain is KAGVTQTPRYLIKTRGQQVTLSCSPISGHRSVSWYQQTPGQGLQFLFEYFSETQRNKGNFPGRFSGRQFSNSRSEMNVSTLELGDSALYLCASSPSRGSSPYEQYFGPGTRLTVT.

The chain combines TRBV6-5 with TRBJ2-1, with D possibly matching TRBD1 (5 bases). The CDR3 runs 11 residues. Deletions cut 9 bases from V and 8 bases from J, with 11 bases between. The germline CDR1 and CDR2 sequences are MNHEY and SVGAGI. CDR3 region: CASGAWYEQFF. In DNA, the CDR3 is TGTGCCAGTGGGGCTTGGTATGAGCAGTTCTTC.

V and J are TRBV5-1 and TRBJ2-7; 7 nucleotides line up with TRBD1. CDR1 is SGHRS, CDR2 YFSETQ, per germline. The CDR3 is 13 residues long. V was clipped by 5 bases and J by 4 bases; unmatched bases: 6. CDR3 protein: CASRLGQPYEQYF. The DNA for the CDR3 is TGCGCCAGCAGACTGGGACAGCCGTACGAGCAGTACTTC. The whole variable domain, filled in from reference TRBV5-1 and TRBJ2-7, reads KAGVTQTPRYLIKTRGQQVTLSCSPISGHRSVSWYQQTPGQGLQFLFEYFSETQRNKGNFPGRFSGRQFSNSRSEMNVSTLELGDSALYLCASRLGQPYEQYFGPGTRLTVT.

The CDR3 DNA reads as TGCAGCGTACTCACGGGGGGACGAGAGCAGTTCTTC. Protein sequence: CSVLTGGREQFF. The chain carries TRBV29-1 and TRBJ2-1, with 7 bases identical to TRBD2. Germline V gene data show CDR1 as SQVTM and CDR2 as ANQGSEA. The CDR3 consists of 12 residues. The V gene end was trimmed by 6 bases and the J gene end by 10 bases; junction bases not matched to a gene: 9.

The chain recombines TRBV7-2 with TRBJ1-5, with unresolved D. Germline assignment: CDR1 SGHTA and CDR2 FQGNSA. The CDR3 totals 16 residues. The germline V and J ends were trimmed by 2 bases and 0 bases, with 11 bases remaining between them. CDR3 bases: TGTGCCAGCAGCTTATTTCGGGGAGTTAGCAATCAGCCCCAGCATTTT. It specifies CASSLFRGVSNQPQHF.

The gene calls are TRBV19 and TRBJ1-4; 9 nucleotides line up with TRBD1. CDR1 and CDR2 (germline): LNHDA, SQIVND (reference sequence). Losses at the gene ends were 3 bases for V and 6 bases for J; bases not matched to a gene: 2. The CDR3 covers 14 residues. The CDR3 sequence: CASSIRDRDEKLFF. The CDR3 coding sequence is TGTGCCAGTAGTATCCGGGACAGGGATGAAAAACTGTTTTTT. The full variable domain, its missing parts supplied by reference TRBV19 and TRBJ1-4, is DGGITQSPKYLFRKEGQNVTLSCEQNLNHDAMYWYRQDPGQGLRLIYYSQIVNDFQKGDIAEGYSVSREKKESFPLTVTSAQKNPTAFYLCASSIRDRDEKLFFGSGTQLSVL.

The CDR3 loop is CASSLDRQTQYF. The CDR3 DNA sequence: TGTGCCAGCAGCTTGGACAGACAGACCCAGTACTTC. The chain employs TRBV7-2 and TRBJ2-5; D perhaps matches TRBD1 (6 bases). Germline V gives CDR1 SGHTA, CDR2 FQGNSA. CDR3 size: 12 residues. The germline V and J ends were trimmed by 3 bases and 6 bases, with 8 bases remaining between them.